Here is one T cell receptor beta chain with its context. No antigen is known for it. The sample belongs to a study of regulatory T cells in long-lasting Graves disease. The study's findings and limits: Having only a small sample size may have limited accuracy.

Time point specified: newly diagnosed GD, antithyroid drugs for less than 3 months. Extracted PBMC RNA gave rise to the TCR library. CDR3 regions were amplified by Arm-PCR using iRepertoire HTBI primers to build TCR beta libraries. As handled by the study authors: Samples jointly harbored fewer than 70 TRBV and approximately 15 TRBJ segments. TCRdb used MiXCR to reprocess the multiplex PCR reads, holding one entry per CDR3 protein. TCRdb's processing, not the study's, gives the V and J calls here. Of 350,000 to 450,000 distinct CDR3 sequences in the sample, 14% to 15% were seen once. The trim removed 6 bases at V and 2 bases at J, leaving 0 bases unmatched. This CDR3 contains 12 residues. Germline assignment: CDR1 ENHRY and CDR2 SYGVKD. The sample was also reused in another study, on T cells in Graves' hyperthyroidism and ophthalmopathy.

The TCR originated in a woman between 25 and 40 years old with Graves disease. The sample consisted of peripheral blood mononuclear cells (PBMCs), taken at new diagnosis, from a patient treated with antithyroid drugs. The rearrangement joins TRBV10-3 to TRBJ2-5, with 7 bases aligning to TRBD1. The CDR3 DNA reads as TGTGCCATCAGGGGACAGCAAGAGACCCAGTACTTC. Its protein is CAIRGQQETQYF.